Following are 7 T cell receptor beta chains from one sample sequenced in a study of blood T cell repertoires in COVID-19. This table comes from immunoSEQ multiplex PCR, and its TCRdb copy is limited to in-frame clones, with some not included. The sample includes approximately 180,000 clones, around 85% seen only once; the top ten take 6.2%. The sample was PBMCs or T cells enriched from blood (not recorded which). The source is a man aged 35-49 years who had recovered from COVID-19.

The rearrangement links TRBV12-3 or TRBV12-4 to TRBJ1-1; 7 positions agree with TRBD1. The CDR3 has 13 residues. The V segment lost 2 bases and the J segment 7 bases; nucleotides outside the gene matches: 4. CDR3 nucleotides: TGTGCCAGCAGTTTACGGACAGGTGTTGAAGCTTTCTTT. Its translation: CASSLRTGVEAFF.

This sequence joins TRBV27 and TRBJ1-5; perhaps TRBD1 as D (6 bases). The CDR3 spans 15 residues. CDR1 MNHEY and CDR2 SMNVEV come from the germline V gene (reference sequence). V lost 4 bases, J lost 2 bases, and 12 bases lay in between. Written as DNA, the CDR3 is TGTGCCAGCAGTTGGGGGGGGGCTGGCAATCAGCCCCAGCATTTT. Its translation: CASSWGGAGNQPQHF.

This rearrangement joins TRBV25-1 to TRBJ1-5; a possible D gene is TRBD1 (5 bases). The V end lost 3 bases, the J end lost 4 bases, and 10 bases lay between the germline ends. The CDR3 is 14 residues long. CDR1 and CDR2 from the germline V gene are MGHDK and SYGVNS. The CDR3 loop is CASSDRQLNQPQHF. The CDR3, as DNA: TGTGCCAGCAGTGATCGACAGTTAAATCAGCCCCAGCATTTT.

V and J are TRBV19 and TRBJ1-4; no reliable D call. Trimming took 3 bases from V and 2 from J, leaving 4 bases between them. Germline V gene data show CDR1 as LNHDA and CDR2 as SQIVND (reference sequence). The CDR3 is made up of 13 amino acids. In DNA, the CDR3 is TGTGCCAGTAGTATGGGCACTAATGAAAAACTGTTTTTT. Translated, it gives CASSMGTNEKLFF.

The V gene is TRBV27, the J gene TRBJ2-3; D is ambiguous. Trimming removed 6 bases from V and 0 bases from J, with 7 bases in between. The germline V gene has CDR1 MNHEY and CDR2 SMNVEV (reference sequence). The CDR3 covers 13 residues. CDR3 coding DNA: TGTGCCAGCAGGAGACTGAGCACAGATACGCAGTATTTT. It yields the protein CASRRLSTDTQYF.

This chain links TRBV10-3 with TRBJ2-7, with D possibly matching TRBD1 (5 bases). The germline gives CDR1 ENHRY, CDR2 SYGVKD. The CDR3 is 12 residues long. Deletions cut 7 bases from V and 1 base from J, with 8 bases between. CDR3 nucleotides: TGTGCCATCAAGACAGCGTCCTACGAGCAGTACTTC. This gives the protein CAIKTASYEQYF.

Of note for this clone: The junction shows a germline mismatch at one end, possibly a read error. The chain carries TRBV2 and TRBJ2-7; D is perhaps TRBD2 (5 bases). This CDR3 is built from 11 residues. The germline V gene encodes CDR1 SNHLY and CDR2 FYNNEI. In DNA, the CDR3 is TGTGCCAGCAGCGAGGGCCAACCCGTGCACTTC. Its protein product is CASSEGQPVHF.